This TCR beta chain comes out of a study of shared clonotypes between healthy human individuals. Study findings and constraints: Clonotypes which were not shared had lower generation probabilities than clonotypes that all four donors shared. For naive CD4 cells, roughly 5.5% of clonotypes were shared across a few donors.

Worth noting for this clone: Antigen: not known.

Clones were sequenced by immunoSEQ multiplex PCR, and TCRdb holds only the in-frame ones, with some missing. The data contain over a million clones, roughly 95% of them singletons. V was cut by 1 base and J by 3 bases, with 13 bases left in between. The CDR3 has 15 residues. The germline V gene encodes CDR1 LNHDA and CDR2 SQIVND (reference sequence). The receptor's source is a man younger than 40 in good health. Sequencing was carried out using naive CD4+ T cells sorted from blood. As to subset: CD45RA+ positively selected. The genes are TRBV19 and TRBJ2-7; D might be TRBD2 (6 bases). The chain's CDR3 is CASSIAGGANYEQYF. Written as DNA, the CDR3 is TGTGCCAGTAGTATAGCCGGGGGAGCCAACTACGAGCAGTACTTC.